Sequencing of this T cell receptor beta chain was carried out in a study of metastatic and nonmetastatic thyroid tumors. Ahead of thyroid surgery, no patient had received treatment of any kind. Using MiXCR, TCRdb reanalyzed the PCR reads. The sample comprises 70,000 or so clones, 13% to 15% of which are singletons, and 5% to 8% rests with the top ten. At least ten counts were recorded for this clone. Per germline, CDR1 SGHNT and CDR2 YYREEE (reference sequence). The trim removed 10 bases at V and 1 base at J, leaving 10 bases unmatched. The CDR3 length is 14 residues. J is TRBJ1-1 and V is TRBV5-4, with TRBD1 identical over 7 bases. The specimen sequenced was blood. The receptor's source is a male donor with papillary thyroid cancer or a benign thyroid nodule (not recorded which). Some clones in this sample may be carry-over from other donors' samples. Here the CDR3 reads CAANTGQKNTEAFF. DNA of the CDR3: TGTGCCGCTAACACGGGACAGAAGAACACTGAAGCTTTCTTT.